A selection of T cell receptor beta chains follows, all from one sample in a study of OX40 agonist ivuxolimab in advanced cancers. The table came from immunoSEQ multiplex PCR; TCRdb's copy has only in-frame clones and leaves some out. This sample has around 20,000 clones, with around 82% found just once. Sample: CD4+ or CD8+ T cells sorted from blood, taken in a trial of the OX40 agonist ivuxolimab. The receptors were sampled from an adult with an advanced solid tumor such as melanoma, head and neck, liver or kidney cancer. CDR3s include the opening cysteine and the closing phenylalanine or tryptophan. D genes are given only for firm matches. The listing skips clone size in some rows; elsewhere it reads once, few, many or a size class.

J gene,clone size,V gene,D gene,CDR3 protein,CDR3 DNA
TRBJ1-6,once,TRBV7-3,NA,CASSLGGNSPLHF,TGTGCCAGCAGCCTGGGGGGGAATTCACCCCTCCACTTT
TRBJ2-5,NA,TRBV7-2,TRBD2,CASSPGGSGVYEKQYF,TGTGCCAGCAGCCCCGGGGGTAGCGGGGTCTACGAGAAGCAGTACTTC
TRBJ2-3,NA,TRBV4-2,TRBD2,CASSQEGYRLGGDTQYF,TGTGCCAGCAGCCAAGAAGGCTACAGACTGGGGGGGGATACGCAGTATTTT
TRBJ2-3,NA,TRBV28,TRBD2,CASSFSGGSTDTQYF,TGTGCCAGCAGTTTTAGCGGGGGAAGCACAGATACGCAGTATTTT
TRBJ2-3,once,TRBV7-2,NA,CASSLPPQDTQYF,TGTGCCAGCAGCTTACCCCCACAAGATACGCAGTATTTT
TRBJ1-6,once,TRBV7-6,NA,CASSLNRLPGDSPLHF,TGTGCCAGCAGCTTGAATCGACTCCCTGGGGATTCACCCCTCCACTTT
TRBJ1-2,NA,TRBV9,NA,CASSGALDGYTF,TGTGCCAGCAGCGGCGCACTGGATGGCTACACCTTC
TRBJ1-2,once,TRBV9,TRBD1,CASSPRGTATNYGYTF,TGTGCCAGCAGCCCCAGGGGGACAGCCACTAACTATGGCTACACCTTC
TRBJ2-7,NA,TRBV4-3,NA,CASSQVPGAYEQYF,TGCGCCAGCAGCCAAGTACCAGGGGCCTACGAGCAGTACTTC
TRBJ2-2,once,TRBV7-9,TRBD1,CASSFGPGDRGPGELFF,TGTGCCAGCAGCTTCGGGCCCGGGGACAGGGGTCCCGGGGAGCTGTTTTTT
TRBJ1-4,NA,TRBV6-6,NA,CASSWGGGEKLFF,TGTGCCAGCAGTTGGGGGGGCGGAGAAAAACTGTTTTTT
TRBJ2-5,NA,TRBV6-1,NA,CASSAPSSGAEETQYF,TGTGCCAGCAGTGCCCCGAGCTCAGGGGCAGAAGAGACCCAGTACTTC
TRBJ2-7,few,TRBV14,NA,CASSQDRTYEQYF,TGTGCCAGCAGCCAAGATAGAACCTACGAGCAGTACTTC
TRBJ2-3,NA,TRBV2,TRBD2,CASSDGRGGTDTQYF,TGTGCCAGCAGTGACGGGCGGGGGGGGACAGATACGCAGTATTTT
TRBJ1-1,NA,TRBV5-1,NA,CASSLAPPDSSNTEAFF,TGCGCCAGCAGCTTGGCCCCTCCGGACAGTTCGAACACTGAAGCTTTCTTT
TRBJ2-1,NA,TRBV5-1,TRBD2,CASSTLLAGSYNEQFF,TGCGCCAGCAGCACCTTACTAGCGGGGTCGTACAATGAGCAGTTCTTC
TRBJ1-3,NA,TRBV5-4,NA,CASSPDGYTIYF,TGTGCCAGCAGCCCCGACGGGTACACCATATATTTT
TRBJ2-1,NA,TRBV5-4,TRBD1,CASSSPGQEDNEQFF,TGTGCCAGCAGCTCACCGGGACAGGAGGACAATGAGCAGTTCTTC
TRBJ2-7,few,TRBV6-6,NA,CATQLGVSYEQYF,TGTGCGACGCAGCTGGGGGTCTCCTACGAGCAGTACTTC
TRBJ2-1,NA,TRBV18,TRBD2,CASSHQYPASGAYNEQFF,TGTGCCAGCTCACATCAGTACCCCGCTAGCGGAGCTTACAATGAGCAGTTCTTC
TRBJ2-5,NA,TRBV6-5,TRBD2,CASSYSGRGARETQYF,TGTGCCAGCAGTTACTCAGGGCGGGGGGCCCGGGAGACCCAGTACTTC
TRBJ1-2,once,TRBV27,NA,CASGRGDYYGYTF,TGTGCCAGCGGGAGGGGGGACTACTATGGCTACACCTTC
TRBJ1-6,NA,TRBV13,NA,CASLARDNSPLHF,TGTGCCAGCTTAGCGCGGGACAATTCACCCCTCCACTTT
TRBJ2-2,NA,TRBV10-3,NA,CATQEGTGELFF,TGTGCCACCCAGGAGGGGACCGGGGAGCTGTTTTTT
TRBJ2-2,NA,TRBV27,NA,CASSNSYTGELFF,TGTGCCAGCAGCAACAGTTACACCGGGGAGCTGTTTTTT
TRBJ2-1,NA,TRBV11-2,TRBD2,CASSPGYGGNNEQFF,TGTGCCAGCAGCCCCGGCTACGGGGGGAACAATGAGCAGTTCTTC
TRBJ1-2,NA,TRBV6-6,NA,CASRYPGSGYTF,TGTGCCAGTCGGTATCCAGGAAGTGGCTACACCTTC
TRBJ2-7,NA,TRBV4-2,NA,CASSQEQDGVYEQYF,TGTGCCAGCAGCCAAGAACAGGATGGGGTTTACGAGCAGTACTTC
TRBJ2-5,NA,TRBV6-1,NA,CAGTSRPGTQYF,TGTGCCGGCACTAGCCGTCCGGGGACCCAGTACTTC
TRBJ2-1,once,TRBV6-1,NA,CASTERVDYNEQFF,TGTGCCAGCACCGAGAGGGTCGACTACAATGAGCAGTTCTTC
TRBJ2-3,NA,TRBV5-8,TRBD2,CATDTPSGAGTDTQYF,TGTGCCACTGATACACCTAGCGGGGCAGGCACAGATACGCAGTATTTT
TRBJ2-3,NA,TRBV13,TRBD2,CASSKGLAGRTDTQYF,TGTGCCAGCAGTAAGGGACTAGCGGGAAGGACAGATACGCAGTATTTT
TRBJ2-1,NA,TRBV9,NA,CASSVNRAGASYNEQFF,TGTGCCAGCAGCGTAAATCGAGCAGGGGCTTCCTACAATGAGCAGTTCTTC
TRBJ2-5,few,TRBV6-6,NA,CASSETQTQYF,TGTGCCAGCAGTGAAACCCAGACCCAGTACTTC
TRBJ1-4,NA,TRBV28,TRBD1,CVSSYRGTNEKLFF,TGTGTCAGCAGCTACAGGGGAACTAATGAAAAACTGTTTTTT
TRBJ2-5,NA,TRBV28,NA,CASSPRWGPRETQYF,TGTGCCAGCAGTCCCCGGTGGGGGCCGCGAGAGACCCAGTACTTC
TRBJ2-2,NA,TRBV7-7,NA,CAREIQGNTGELFF,TGTGCCAGAGAGATACAGGGGAACACCGGGGAGCTGTTTTTT
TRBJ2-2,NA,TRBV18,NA,CASSPWASPLTGELFF,TGTGCCAGCTCACCATGGGCCAGTCCCCTCACCGGGGAGCTGTTTTTT
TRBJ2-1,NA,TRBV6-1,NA,CASQRYNEQFF,TGTGCCAGCCAGCGGTACAATGAGCAGTTCTTC
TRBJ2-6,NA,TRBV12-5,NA,CASGLTKSSGANVLTF,TGTGCTAGTGGTTTGACAAAGAGCTCTGGGGCCAACGTCCTGACTTTC
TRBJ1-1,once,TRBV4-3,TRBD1,CASSLYRGSTEAFF,TGCGCCAGCAGCCTGTACAGGGGAAGCACTGAAGCTTTCTTT
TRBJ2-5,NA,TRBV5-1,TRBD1,CASSGGQGVRETQYF,TGCGCCAGCAGCGGGGGACAGGGAGTCCGAGAGACCCAGTACTTC
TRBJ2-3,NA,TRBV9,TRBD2,CASSVSRSGGSTDTQYF,TGTGCCAGCAGCGTATCTCGCAGCGGGGGGAGCACAGATACGCAGTATTTT
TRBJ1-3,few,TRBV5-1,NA,CASSNGGGNTIYF,TGCGCCAGCAGCAATGGAGGTGGAAACACCATATATTTT
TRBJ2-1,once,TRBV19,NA,CASSKAGYNEQFF,TGTGCCAGTAGTAAGGCCGGGTACAATGAGCAGTTCTTC
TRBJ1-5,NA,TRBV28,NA,CASSPFRTGQPQHF,TGTGCCAGCAGTCCCTTTCGCACGGGGCAGCCCCAGCATTTT
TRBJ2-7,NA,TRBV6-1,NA,CASSLAATYEQYF,TGTGCCAGCAGTCTGGCGGCAACCTACGAGCAGTACTTC
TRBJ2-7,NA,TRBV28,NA,CASSFSGDKPDYEQYF,TGTGCCAGCAGTTTCTCTGGGGACAAGCCCGACTACGAGCAGTACTTC
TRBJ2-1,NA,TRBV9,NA,CASSGGYNEQFF,TGTGCCAGCAGCGGCGGCTACAATGAGCAGTTCTTC